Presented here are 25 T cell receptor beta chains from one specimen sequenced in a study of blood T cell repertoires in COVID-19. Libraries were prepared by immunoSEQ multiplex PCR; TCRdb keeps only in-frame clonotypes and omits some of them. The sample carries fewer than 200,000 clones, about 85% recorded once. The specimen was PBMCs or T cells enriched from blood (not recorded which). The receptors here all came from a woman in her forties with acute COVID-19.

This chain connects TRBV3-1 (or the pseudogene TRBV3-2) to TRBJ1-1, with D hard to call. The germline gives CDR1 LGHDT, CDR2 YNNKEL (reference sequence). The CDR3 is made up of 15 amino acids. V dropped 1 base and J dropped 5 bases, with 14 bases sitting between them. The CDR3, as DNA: TGTGCCAGCAGCCAAGGGTCCTGGAGAATGACTGAAGCTTTCTTT. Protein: CASSQGSWRMTEAFF.

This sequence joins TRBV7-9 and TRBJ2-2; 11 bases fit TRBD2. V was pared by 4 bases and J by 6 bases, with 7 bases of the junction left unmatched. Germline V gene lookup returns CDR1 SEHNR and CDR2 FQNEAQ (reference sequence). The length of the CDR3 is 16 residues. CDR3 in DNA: TGTGCCAGCAGCTGGGGACTAGCGGCCATGGCCGGGGAGCTGTTTTTT. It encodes CASSWGLAAMAGELFF.

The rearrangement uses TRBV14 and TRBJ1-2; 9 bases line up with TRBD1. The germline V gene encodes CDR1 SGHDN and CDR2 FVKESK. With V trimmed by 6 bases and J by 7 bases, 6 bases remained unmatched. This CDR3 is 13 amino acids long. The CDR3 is CASSLQGALGYTF. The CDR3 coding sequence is TGTGCCAGCAGTCTACAGGGGGCCCTTGGCTACACCTTC.

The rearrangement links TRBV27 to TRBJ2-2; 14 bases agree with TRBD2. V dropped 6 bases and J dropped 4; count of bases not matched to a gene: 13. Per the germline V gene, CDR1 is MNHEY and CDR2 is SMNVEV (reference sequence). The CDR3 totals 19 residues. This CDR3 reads CASSSLGLAGGGSTGELFF. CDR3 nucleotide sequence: TGTGCCAGCAGCTCCCTCGGACTAGCGGGAGGTGGTAGCACCGGGGAGCTGTTTTTT.

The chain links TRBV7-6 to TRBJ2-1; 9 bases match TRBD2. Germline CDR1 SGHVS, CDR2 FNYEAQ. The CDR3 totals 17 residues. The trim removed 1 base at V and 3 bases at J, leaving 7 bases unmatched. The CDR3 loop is CASSLGSIAGVYNEQFF. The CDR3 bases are TGTGCCAGCAGCTTAGGATCTATAGCGGGAGTCTACAATGAGCAGTTCTTC.

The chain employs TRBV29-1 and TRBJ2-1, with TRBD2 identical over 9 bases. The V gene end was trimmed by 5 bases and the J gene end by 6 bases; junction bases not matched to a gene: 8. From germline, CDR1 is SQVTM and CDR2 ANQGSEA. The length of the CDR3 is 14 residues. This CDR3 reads CSVIAGVPFNEQFF. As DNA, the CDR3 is TGCAGCGTTATAGCGGGAGTCCCCTTCAATGAGCAGTTCTTC.

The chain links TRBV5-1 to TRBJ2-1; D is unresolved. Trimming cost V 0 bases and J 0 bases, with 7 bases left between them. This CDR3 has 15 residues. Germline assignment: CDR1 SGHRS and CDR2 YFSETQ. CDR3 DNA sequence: TGCGCCAGCAGCTTGGCCCTTAGCTCCTACAATGAGCAGTTCTTC. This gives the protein CASSLALSSYNEQFF.

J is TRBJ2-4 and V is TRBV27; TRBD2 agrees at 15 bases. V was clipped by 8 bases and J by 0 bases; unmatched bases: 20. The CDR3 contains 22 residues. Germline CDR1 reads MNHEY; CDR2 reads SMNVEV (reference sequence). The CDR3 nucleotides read TGTGCCAGCCCCCCAGGACTAGCGGGAGGGCCTGGGAGGGAATTAGCCAAAAACATTCAGTACTTC. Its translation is CASPPGLAGGPGRELAKNIQYF.

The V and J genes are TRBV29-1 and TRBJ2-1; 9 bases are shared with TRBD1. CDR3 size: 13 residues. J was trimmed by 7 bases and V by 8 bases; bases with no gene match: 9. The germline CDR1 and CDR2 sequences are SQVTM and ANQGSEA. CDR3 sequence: CSSGQGTGNEQFF. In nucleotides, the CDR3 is TGCAGCTCGGGACAGGGCACGGGAAATGAGCAGTTCTTC.

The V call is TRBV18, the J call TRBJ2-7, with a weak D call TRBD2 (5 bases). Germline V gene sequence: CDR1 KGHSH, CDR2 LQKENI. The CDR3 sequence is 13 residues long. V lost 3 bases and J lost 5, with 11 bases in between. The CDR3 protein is CASSPSLVDEQYV. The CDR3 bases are TGTGCCAGCTCACCCTCACTAGTCGACGAGCAGTACGTC.

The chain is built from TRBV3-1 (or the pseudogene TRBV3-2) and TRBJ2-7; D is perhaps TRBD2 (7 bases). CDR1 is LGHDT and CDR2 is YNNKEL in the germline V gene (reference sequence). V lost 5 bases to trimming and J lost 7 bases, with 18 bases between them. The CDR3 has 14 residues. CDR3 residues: CASSFQGRGGEQYF. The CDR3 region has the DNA TGTGCCAGCAGCTTTCAGGGCAGGGGAGGGGAGCAGTACTTC.

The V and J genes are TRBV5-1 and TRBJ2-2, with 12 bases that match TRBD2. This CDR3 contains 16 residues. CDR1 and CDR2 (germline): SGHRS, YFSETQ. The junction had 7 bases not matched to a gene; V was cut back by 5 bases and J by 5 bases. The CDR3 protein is CASSLLAGGLTGELFF. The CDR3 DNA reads TGCGCCAGCAGTTTACTAGCGGGAGGCTTGACCGGGGAGCTGTTTTTT. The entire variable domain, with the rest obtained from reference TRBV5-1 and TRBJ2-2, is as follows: KAGVTQTPRYLIKTRGQQVTLSCSPISGHRSVSWYQQTPGQGLQFLFEYFSETQRNKGNFPGRFSGRQFSNSRSEMNVSTLELGDSALYLCASSLLAGGLTGELFFGEGSRLTVL.

In DNA, the CDR3 is TGTGCCAGCAGTGAATCCAGTCGACTCAAGCATTTT. It is translated as CASSESSRLKHF. The V call is TRBV2, the J call TRBJ1-5; D unresolved. Germline CDR1 SNHLY, CDR2 FYNNEI. There are 12 residues in the CDR3. Trimming left V 2 bases short and J 14 bases short, with 13 bases between.

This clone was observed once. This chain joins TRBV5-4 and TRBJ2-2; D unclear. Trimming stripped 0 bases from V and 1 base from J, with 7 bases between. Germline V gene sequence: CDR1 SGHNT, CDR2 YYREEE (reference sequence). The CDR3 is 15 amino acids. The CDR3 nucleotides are TGTGCCAGCAGCTTGGGAGGCAGGAACACCGGGGAGCTGTTTTTT. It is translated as CASSLGGRNTGELFF.

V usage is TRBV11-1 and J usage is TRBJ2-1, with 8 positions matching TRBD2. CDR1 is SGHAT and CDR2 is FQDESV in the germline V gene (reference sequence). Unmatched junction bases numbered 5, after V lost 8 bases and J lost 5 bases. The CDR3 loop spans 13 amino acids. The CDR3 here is CASREGLDNEQFF. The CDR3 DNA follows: TGTGCCAGCCGGGAGGGCCTGGACAATGAGCAGTTCTTC.

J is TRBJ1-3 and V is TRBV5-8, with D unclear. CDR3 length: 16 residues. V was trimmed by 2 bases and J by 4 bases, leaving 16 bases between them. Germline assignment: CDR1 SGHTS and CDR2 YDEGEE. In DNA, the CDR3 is TGTGCCAGCAGCTTTGGTCAGACTACTTACGGAAACACCATATATTTT. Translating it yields CASSFGQTTYGNTIYF.

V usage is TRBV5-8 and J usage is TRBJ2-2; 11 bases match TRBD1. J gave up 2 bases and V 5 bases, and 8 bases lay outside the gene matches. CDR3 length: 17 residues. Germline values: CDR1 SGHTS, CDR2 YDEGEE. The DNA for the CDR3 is TGTGCCAGCAGTTTTGAAGGGACAGGGGGAAACACCGGGGAGCTGTTTTTT. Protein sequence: CASSFEGTGGNTGELFF.

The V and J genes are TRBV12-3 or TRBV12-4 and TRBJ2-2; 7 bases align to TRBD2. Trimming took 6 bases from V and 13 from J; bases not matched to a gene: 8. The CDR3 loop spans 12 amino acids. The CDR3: CASSYTSVGLFF. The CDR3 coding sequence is TGTGCCAGCAGCTACACTAGCGTTGGGCTGTTTTTT.

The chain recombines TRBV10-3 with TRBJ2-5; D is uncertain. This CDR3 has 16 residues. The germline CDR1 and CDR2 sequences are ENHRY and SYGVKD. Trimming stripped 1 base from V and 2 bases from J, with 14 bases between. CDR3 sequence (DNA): TGTGCCATCAGTGAGTTTTTATCCGTTACTCAAGAGACCCAGTACTTC. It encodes CAISEFLSVTQETQYF.

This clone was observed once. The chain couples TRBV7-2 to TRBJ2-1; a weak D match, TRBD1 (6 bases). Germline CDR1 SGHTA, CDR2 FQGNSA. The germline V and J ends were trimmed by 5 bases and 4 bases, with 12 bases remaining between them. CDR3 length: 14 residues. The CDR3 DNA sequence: TGTGCCAGCAGCCCCGTGGGGGCGTACAATGAGCAGTTCTTC. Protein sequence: CASSPVGAYNEQFF.

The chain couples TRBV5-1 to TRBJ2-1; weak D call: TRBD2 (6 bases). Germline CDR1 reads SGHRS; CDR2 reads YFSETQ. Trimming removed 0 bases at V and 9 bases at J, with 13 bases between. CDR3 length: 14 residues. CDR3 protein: CASSLDGGVAEQFF. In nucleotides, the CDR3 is TGCGCCAGCAGCTTGGATGGAGGGGTTGCTGAGCAGTTCTTC.

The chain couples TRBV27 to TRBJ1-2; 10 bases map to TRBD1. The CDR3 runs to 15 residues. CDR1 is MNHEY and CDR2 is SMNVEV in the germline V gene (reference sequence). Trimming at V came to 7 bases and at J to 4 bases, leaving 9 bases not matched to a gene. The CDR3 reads CASKLGQGVFYGYTF. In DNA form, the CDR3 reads TGTGCCAGCAAACTCGGACAGGGGGTTTTCTATGGCTACACCTTC.

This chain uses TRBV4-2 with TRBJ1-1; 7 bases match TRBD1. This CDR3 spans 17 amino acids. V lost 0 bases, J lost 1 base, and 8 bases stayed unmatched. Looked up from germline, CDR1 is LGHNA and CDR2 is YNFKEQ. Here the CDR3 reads CASSQDPGGRGNTEAFF. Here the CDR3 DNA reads TGTGCCAGCAGCCAAGATCCAGGGGGTAGGGGGAACACTGAAGCTTTCTTT.

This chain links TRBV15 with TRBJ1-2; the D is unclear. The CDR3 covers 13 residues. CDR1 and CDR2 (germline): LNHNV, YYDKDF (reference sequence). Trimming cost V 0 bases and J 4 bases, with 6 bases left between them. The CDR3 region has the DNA TGTGCCACCAGCAGAGATACCGGCTATGGCTACACCTTC. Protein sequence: CATSRDTGYGYTF.

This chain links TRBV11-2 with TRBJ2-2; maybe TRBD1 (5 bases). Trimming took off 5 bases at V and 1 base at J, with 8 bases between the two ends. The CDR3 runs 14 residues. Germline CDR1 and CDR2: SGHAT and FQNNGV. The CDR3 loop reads CASSPQGNTGELFF. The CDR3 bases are TGTGCCAGCAGCCCCCAGGGGAACACCGGGGAGCTGTTTTTT. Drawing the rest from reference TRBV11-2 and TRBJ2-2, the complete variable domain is EAGVAQSPRYKIIEKRQSVAFWCNPISGHATLYWYQQILGQGPKLLIQFQNNGVVDDSQLPKDRFSAERLKGVDSTLKIQPAKLEDSAVYLCASSPQGNTGELFFGEGSRLTVL.